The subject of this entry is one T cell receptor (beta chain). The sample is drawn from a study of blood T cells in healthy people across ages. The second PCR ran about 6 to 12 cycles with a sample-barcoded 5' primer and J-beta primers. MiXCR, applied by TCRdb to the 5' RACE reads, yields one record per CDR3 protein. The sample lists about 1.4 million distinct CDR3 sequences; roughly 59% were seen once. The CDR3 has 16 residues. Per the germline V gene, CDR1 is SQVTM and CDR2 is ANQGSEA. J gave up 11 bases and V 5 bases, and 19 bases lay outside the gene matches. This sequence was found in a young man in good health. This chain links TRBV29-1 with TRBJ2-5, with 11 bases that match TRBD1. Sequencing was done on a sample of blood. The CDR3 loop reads CSVLLGQGASVGEQYF. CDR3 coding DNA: TGCAGCGTTCTACTAGGACAGGGGGCGTCGGTCGGGGAGCAGTACTTC.